Following are 30 T cell receptor beta chains from one sample sequenced in a study of blood T cell repertoires in COVID-19. Profiled with immunoSEQ multiplex PCR; TCRdb holds only in-frame clones, not every one. This sample yields roughly 220,000 clones, of which around 81% are seen a single time; approximately 3% belongs to the top ten. Sequencing input: peripheral blood. The origin of the receptors is a woman under 40 who had recovered from COVID-19.

This chain links TRBV6-2 or TRBV6-3 with TRBJ1-1; weak D call: TRBD1 (5 bases). Germline assignment: CDR1 MNHEY and CDR2 SVGEGT. The CDR3 has 12 amino acids. The germline V and J ends were trimmed by 5 bases and 4 bases, with 8 bases remaining between them. The chain's CDR3 is CASSLRATEAFF. The CDR3 nucleotides read TGTGCCAGCAGTCTCAGGGCCACTGAAGCTTTCTTT.

The chain combines TRBV24-1 with TRBJ2-3; the D is unclear. Per the germline V gene, CDR1 is KGHDR and CDR2 is SFDVKD. The CDR3 length is 13 residues. Trimming removed 7 bases at V and 1 base at J, with 8 bases between. CDR3 region: CATRAEGTDTQYF. DNA of the CDR3: TGTGCCACCAGAGCTGAGGGCACAGATACGCAGTATTTT.

This clone has a single count. This chain connects TRBV7-6 to TRBJ1-5; 10 nucleotides line up with TRBD1. This CDR3 has 16 amino acids. Looked up from germline, CDR1 is SGHVS and CDR2 is FNYEAQ. The J segment lost 6 bases and the V segment lost 5 bases, leaving 10 bases of the junction unmatched. CDR3 residues: CASSANPGQGIQPQHF. The CDR3 DNA reads as TGTGCCAGCAGCGCGAATCCGGGACAGGGGATTCAGCCCCAGCATTTT.

The chain links TRBV9 to TRBJ1-2, with D possibly TRBD1 on 5 matching bases. The V gene's germline CDR1 is SGDLS and CDR2 YYNGEE. The CDR3 covers 18 residues. Trimming took 0 bases from V and 1 from J, leaving 19 bases between them. As DNA, the CDR3 is TGTGCCAGCAGCGTAGGTCTGGGAAGGGGCAGTGATAACTATGGCTACACCTTC. Amino acid sequence: CASSVGLGRGSDNYGYTF.

This chain connects TRBV27 to TRBJ1-5; the D gene is possibly TRBD1 (5 bases). The CDR3 sequence is 16 residues long. V was cut by 1 base and J by 2 bases, with 12 bases left in between. The V gene's germline CDR1 is MNHEY and CDR2 SMNVEV (reference sequence). The CDR3 spells CASSLFGGVGNQPQHF. The CDR3 DNA sequence: TGTGCCAGCAGTTTATTCGGAGGGGTTGGCAATCAGCCCCAGCATTTT.

The genes are TRBV6-1 and TRBJ2-7; 7 bases are a match to TRBD1. Per the germline V gene, CDR1 is MNHNS and CDR2 is SASEGT. This CDR3 is 14 amino acids long. Trimming removed 3 bases from V and 2 bases from J; junction bases left unmatched: 4. The CDR3 loop is CASSDRQGPYEQYF. CDR3 bases: TGTGCCAGCAGTGATAGACAGGGACCCTACGAGCAGTACTTC.

This chain links TRBV7-3 with TRBJ2-7; D is possibly TRBD1 (6 bases). V lost 6 bases to trimming and J lost 0 bases, with 15 bases between them. Germline values: CDR1 SGHTA, CDR2 FQGTGA. This CDR3 has 15 amino acids. The CDR3 sequence: CASSLQGSSSYEQYF. The CDR3 DNA follows: TGTGCCAGCAGTTTACAGGGATCTTCCTCCTACGAGCAGTACTTC.

V and J are TRBV5-8 and TRBJ1-1; D unclear. CDR1 and CDR2 from the germline V gene are SGHTS and YDEGEE. Deletions cut 7 bases from V and 6 bases from J, with 19 bases between. CDR3 length: 14 residues. The CDR3 here is CASRGGGLGAEAFF. CDR3 nucleotides: TGTGCCAGCCGCGGCGGAGGGCTGGGCGCTGAAGCTTTCTTT. Combining the CDR3 with reference TRBV5-8 and TRBJ1-1 gives the whole variable domain EAGVTQSPTHLIKTRGQQATLRCSPISGHTSVYWYQQALGLGLQFLLWYDEGEERNRGNFPPRFSGRQFPNYSSELNVNALELEDSALYLCASRGGGLGAEAFFGQGTRLTVV.

The gene calls are TRBV9 and TRBJ2-7, with 8 bases aligning to TRBD2. The germline gives CDR1 SGDLS, CDR2 YYNGEE. The CDR3 is 15 amino acids. J gave up 6 bases and V 4 bases, and 12 bases lay outside the gene matches. The CDR3 DNA follows: TGTGCCAGCAGCCCCCTTACGGAGCGGGAGTCCGAGCAGTACTTC. It codes for CASSPLTERESEQYF.

The CDR3 nucleotides read TGTGCCAGTAGTACGGACAGGGAGAACTACGAGCAGTACTTC. This codes for CASSTDRENYEQYF. The chain couples TRBV19 to TRBJ2-7, with TRBD1 matching over 8 bases. Germline CDR1 is LNHDA and CDR2 is SQIVND (reference sequence). Trimming cost V 4 bases and J 3 bases; bases outside gene matches: 5. This CDR3 spans 14 amino acids.

This chain joins TRBV7-8 and TRBJ1-5, with a possible D match to TRBD1 (5 bases). The CDR3 length is 13 residues. Between the trimmed V and J ends, which lost 4 bases and 8 bases, there was a span of 12 bases. Germline V gives CDR1 SGHVS, CDR2 FQNEAQ. CDR3 amino acids: CASSSQGFEPQHF. CDR3 coding DNA: TGTGCCAGCAGCTCCCAGGGTTTTGAGCCCCAGCATTTT.

V is TRBV6-5 and J is TRBJ2-7; D is perhaps TRBD1 (5 bases). V was clipped by 4 bases and J by 1 base, with 11 bases between them. From germline, CDR1 is MNHEY and CDR2 SVGAGI. The length of the CDR3 is 14 residues. The CDR3 DNA reads TGTGCCAGCAGTTTGAATCCAGGGTCCTACGAGCAGTACTTC. It specifies CASSLNPGSYEQYF.

V usage is TRBV27 and J usage is TRBJ2-7; TRBD2 matches at 10 bases. The CDR3 is 16 residues long. CDR1 and CDR2 from the germline V gene are MNHEY and SMNVEV (reference sequence). J gave up 1 base and V 8 bases, and 11 bases lay outside the gene matches. The CDR3 bases are TGTGCCAGCCGTGGACTAGCGGAACTCACGTCCTACGAGCAGTACTTC. As protein: CASRGLAELTSYEQYF.

The chain is built from TRBV9 and TRBJ1-3; the match to TRBD1 covers 10 bases. J was trimmed by 4 bases and V by 3 bases; bases with no gene match: 13. The germline V gene encodes CDR1 SGDLS and CDR2 YYNGEE. The CDR3 has 18 residues. CDR3 in DNA: TGTGCCAGCAGCGAACACTTACAGGGACAGGGGTCCGGAAACACCATATATTTT. Its translation is CASSEHLQGQGSGNTIYF.

Note on this clone: The junction does not match germline at one end; this may be a read error. V is TRBV5-4 and J is TRBJ1-1, with D unresolved. Germline V gene lookup returns CDR1 SGHNT and CDR2 YYREEE (reference sequence). This CDR3 is built from 11 residues. The CDR3: CASSLGREAFF. Written as DNA, the CDR3 is TGTGCCAGCAGTTTGGGGAGAGAAGCTTTCTTT.

This CDR3 is CASSLGGVSYEQYF. The CDR3 DNA reads TGTGCCAGCAGCTTGGGAGGGGTCTCCTACGAGCAGTACTTC. V and J are TRBV7-2 and TRBJ2-7, with 7 bases identical to TRBD2. J gave up 0 bases and V 3 bases, and 2 bases lay outside the gene matches. Germline CDR1 and CDR2: SGHTA and FQGNSA. This CDR3 spans 14 amino acids.

The chain uses TRBV28 and TRBJ2-7; D gene ambiguous. The germline CDR1 and CDR2 sequences are MDHEN and SYDVKM. The CDR3 totals 14 residues. Trimming removed 5 bases at V and 1 base at J, with 12 bases between. The CDR3 bases are TGTGCCAGCAGTCCCGAGCCTGCTTCCTACGAGCAGTACTTC. This sequence encodes CASSPEPASYEQYF. Full variable domain (missing parts from reference TRBV28 and TRBJ2-7): DVKVTQSSRYLVKRTGEKVFLECVQDMDHENMFWYRQDPGLGLRLIYFSYDVKMKEKGDIPEGYSVSREKKERFSLILESASTNQTSMYLCASSPEPASYEQYFGPGTRLTVT.

The V and J genes are TRBV6-5 and TRBJ1-1; 7 nucleotides line up with TRBD1. The trim removed 6 bases at V and 8 bases at J, leaving 9 bases unmatched. Germline CDR1 is MNHEY and CDR2 is SVGAGI. The CDR3 is made up of 13 amino acids. The CDR3 sequence is CASRSDRVGEAFF. The CDR3 region has the DNA TGTGCCAGCAGATCCGACAGGGTAGGGGAAGCTTTCTTT.

The V and J genes are TRBV9 and TRBJ2-1; no reliable D call. The length of the CDR3 is 16 residues. Germline CDR1 SGDLS, CDR2 YYNGEE. V was shortened by 0 bases and J by 0 bases, with 10 bases between the two germline ends. CDR3: CASSVDQWSSYNEQFF. CDR3 bases: TGTGCCAGCAGCGTAGATCAGTGGAGCTCCTACAATGAGCAGTTCTTC.

The rearrangement links TRBV29-1 to TRBJ1-1, with D maybe TRBD1 (5 bases). In germline, CDR1 is SQVTM, CDR2 ANQGSEA. Deletions cut 1 base from V and 0 bases from J, with 12 bases between. The CDR3 has 15 amino acids. The CDR3 DNA reads TGCAGCGTTGAAGGTGGCTGGGGCATGAACACTGAAGCTTTCTTT. This sequence encodes CSVEGGWGMNTEAFF.

This chain connects TRBV2 to TRBJ1-2; D is ambiguous. The CDR3 has 13 residues. The V gene lost 6 bases and the J gene lost 1 base, with 9 bases spanning the gap. Germline V gene data show CDR1 as SNHLY and CDR2 as FYNNEI. Here the CDR3 DNA reads TGTGCCAGCAGGGTGACTCTTAACTATGGCTACACCTTC. Amino acid sequence: CASRVTLNYGYTF.

The chain joins TRBV12-3 or TRBV12-4 to TRBJ1-5; no firm D call. This CDR3 has 13 amino acids. Trimming removed 6 bases from V and 0 bases from J, with 6 bases in between. The CDR3 protein is CASSDNSNQPQHF. In DNA form, the CDR3 reads TGTGCCAGCAGCGACAATAGCAATCAGCCCCAGCATTTT.

The V gene is TRBV28, the J gene TRBJ1-2, with 8 bases identical to TRBD1. V gave up 5 bases and J gave up 8 bases; unmatched junction bases: 7. Looked up from germline, CDR1 is MDHEN and CDR2 is SYDVKM. This CDR3 is built from 13 residues. The CDR3 spells CASSLGQVRGYTF. The CDR3, as DNA: TGTGCCAGCAGTCTGGGACAGGTGAGGGGCTACACCTTC.

This rearrangement joins TRBV19 to TRBJ1-5, with D possibly being TRBD1 (5 bases). CDR3 length: 14 amino acids. V was pared by 3 bases and J by 9 bases, with 15 bases between. Germline CDR1 reads LNHDA; CDR2 reads SQIVND (reference sequence). CDR3 protein: CASSISQGGSPQHF. DNA of the CDR3: TGTGCCAGTAGTATTTCGCAGGGAGGGTCGCCCCAGCATTTT.

With regard to this clone: Other DNA sequences in the same sample also yield this CDR3. The CDR3 nucleotides are TGTGCCAGCAGCTCACAGGGGGCCAAAAACATTCAGTACTTC. Residues: CASSSQGAKNIQYF. This chain connects TRBV14 to TRBJ2-4; 7 bases agree with TRBD1. CDR1 SGHDN and CDR2 FVKESK come from the germline V gene. The J segment lost 1 base and the V segment lost 5 bases, leaving 2 bases of the junction unmatched. The length of the CDR3 is 14 residues.

This clone was seen a few times. This chain joins TRBV4-1 and TRBJ2-1; 7 nucleotides line up with TRBD1. Germline lookup yields CDR1 MGHRA and CDR2 YSYEKL. There are 13 residues in the CDR3. The V gene end was trimmed by 4 bases and the J gene end by 8 bases; junction bases not matched to a gene: 5. CDR3 nucleotide sequence: TGCGCCAGCAGCCTTGGGACAGCTGATGAGCAGTTCTTC. Its translation: CASSLGTADEQFF.

This chain links TRBV9 with TRBJ2-3, with D perhaps matching TRBD1 (6 bases). CDR1 and CDR2 (germline): SGDLS, YYNGEE. The V gene lost 2 bases and the J gene lost 4 bases, with 17 bases spanning the gap. The CDR3 sequence is 16 residues long. The DNA of the CDR3 is TGTGCCAGCAGCGTGGGCGGACAGAACCTCGCAGATACGCAGTATTTT. Amino acid sequence: CASSVGGQNLADTQYF.

This chain links TRBV30 with TRBJ1-2, with no clear D. Germline V gene lookup returns CDR1 GTSNPN and CDR2 SVGIG (reference sequence). The ends were cut back, 0 bases at V and 5 bases at J, with 7 bases in the middle. The CDR3 is 12 residues long. CDR3 sequence (DNA): TGTGCCTGGAGTGTTAACAGATATGGCTACACCTTC. Protein product: CAWSVNRYGYTF.

The rearrangement joins TRBV28 to TRBJ1-5; a weak D match, TRBD1 (6 bases). The germline V and J ends were trimmed by 2 bases and 7 bases, with 15 bases remaining between them. The CDR3 is 15 amino acids. Germline CDR1 is MDHEN and CDR2 is SYDVKM. CDR3 bases: TGTGCCAGCAGTTTAACGAGGGGGGGCTGGCAGCCCCAGCATTTT. Protein product: CASSLTRGGWQPQHF.

V and J are TRBV6-5 and TRBJ1-5, with a weak D call TRBD1 (5 bases). This CDR3 has 12 amino acids. Deletions cut 8 bases from V and 5 bases from J, with 10 bases between. Germline CDR1 is MNHEY and CDR2 is SVGAGI. The chain's CDR3 is CASAGGDQPQHF. CDR3 DNA sequence: TGTGCCAGCGCCGGGGGGGATCAGCCCCAGCATTTT.